These T cell receptor beta chains were read from a single sample in a study of blood T cell repertoires in COVID-19. This table comes from immunoSEQ multiplex PCR, and its TCRdb copy is limited to in-frame clones, with some not included. Among roughly 290,000 clones, 80% to 90% were seen once, and the ten largest hold approximately 7.8%. Material for sequencing was peripheral blood. The receptors here all came from a woman between 45 and 65 years old who had recovered from COVID-19. CDR3s include the opening cysteine and the closing phenylalanine or tryptophan. A D gene is named only where the DNA matches it firmly. Not every row has a clone size; where given, it reads once, few, many or a size class.

CDR3 protein,CDR3 DNA,clone size,J gene,V gene,D gene,CDR3 length
CATSRDGREAFF,TGTGCCACCAGCAGAGACGGCAGGGAAGCTTTCTTT,-,TRBJ1-1,TRBV15,-,12
CASTTIRQGAAYGYTF,TGTGCCAGCACAACCATAAGACAGGGGGCGGCCTATGGCTACACCTTC,-,TRBJ1-2,TRBV27,TRBD1,16
CASSSQGNTEAFF,TGTGCCAGCAGTTCACAGGGGAACACTGAAGCTTTCTTT,-,TRBJ1-1,TRBV14,-,13
CASSMGGSSPLHF,TGTGCCAGCAGTATGGGAGGCAGTTCACCCCTCCACTTT,-,TRBJ1-6,TRBV6-5,-,13
CASSYNTGAGGTEAFF,TGTGCCAGCAGTTACAACACAGGGGCCGGAGGCACTGAAGCTTTCTTT,-,TRBJ1-1,TRBV6-5,TRBD1,16
CASSLGTVDEQYF,TGTGCCAGCAGTTTAGGGACAGTAGACGAGCAGTACTTC,-,TRBJ2-7,TRBV28,TRBD1,13
CASSLPGEGTMNTEAFF,TGCGCCAGCAGTCTCCCGGGGGAGGGGACGATGAACACTGAAGCTTTCTTT,few,TRBJ1-1,TRBV23-1,-,17
CASSYVETGELFF,TGTGCCAGCAGTTACGTGGAGACCGGGGAGCTGTTTTTT,-,TRBJ2-2,TRBV6-2/TRBV6-3,-,13
CASILSPGQGRTEAFF,TGTGCCAGCATCCTTTCTCCGGGACAGGGTCGAACTGAAGCTTTCTTT,-,TRBJ1-1,TRBV7-6,TRBD1,16
CASSLDSGTYEQYF,TGCGCCAGCAGCCTTGACAGTGGGACCTACGAGCAGTACTTC,once,TRBJ2-7,TRBV4-1,-,14
CASTTGGGNTIYF,TGTGCCAGCACTACAGGGGGTGGAAACACCATATATTTT,-,TRBJ1-3,TRBV6-5,TRBD1,13
CASSQYGQNNQPQHF,TGTGCCAGCAGCCAATATGGACAGAACAATCAGCCCCAGCATTTT,-,TRBJ1-5,TRBV3-1/TRBV3-2,-,15
CASSSATGGTEAFF,TGCGCCAGCAGCTCGGCGACGGGGGGCACTGAAGCTTTCTTT,-,TRBJ1-1,TRBV5-1,-,14
CASSPDSGPNYGYTF,TGCGCCAGCAGCCCGGACAGTGGACCTAACTATGGCTACACCTTC,-,TRBJ1-2,TRBV5-1,-,15
CASSISGVDSNQPQHF,TGTGCCAGTAGTATCTCCGGGGTGGATAGCAATCAGCCCCAGCATTTT,once,TRBJ1-5,TRBV19,-,16
CASTDLGGQRNTIYF,TGTGCCAGTACCGACCTTGGAGGGCAGAGAAACACCATATATTTT,-,TRBJ1-3,TRBV19,-,15
CASSLRRGETYEQYF,TGTGCCAGCAGTTTGAGGAGGGGTGAGACCTACGAGCAGTACTTC,-,TRBJ2-7,TRBV27,-,15
CASGFSTSGGRETQYF,TGTGCTAGTGGTTTTTCGACTAGCGGGGGGAGAGAGACCCAGTACTTC,-,TRBJ2-5,TRBV12-5,TRBD2,16
CASGREATYEQFF,TGTGCCTCTGGGAGGGAAGCTACTTATGAGCAGTTCTTC,-,TRBJ2-1,TRBV10-3,TRBD2,13
CASSRDRVGNSPLHF,TGTGCCAGCAGTAGGGACAGGGTCGGGAATTCACCCCTCCACTTT,once,TRBJ1-6,TRBV5-5,TRBD1,15
CASSYRETQYF,TGCGCCAGCAGTTATCGGGAGACCCAGTACTTC,-,TRBJ2-5,TRBV5-1,-,11
CASSPQGRATSQNIQYF,TGTGCCAGCAGCCCTCAGGGCAGGGCTACGTCTCAAAACATTCAGTACTTC,-,TRBJ2-4,TRBV9,-,17
CASSPGTSGAQFF,TGTGCCAGCAGTCCCGGGACTAGCGGGGCGCAGTTCTTC,-,TRBJ2-1,TRBV12-3/TRBV12-4,TRBD2,13
CASSSLAGDYNEQFF,TGTGCCAGCAGCTCGTTAGCGGGAGACTACAATGAGCAGTTCTTC,many,TRBJ2-1,TRBV5-4,TRBD2,15
CASSRTGVGGYTF,TGTGCCAGCAGCCGCACAGGGGTCGGTGGCTACACCTTC,-,TRBJ1-2,TRBV28,TRBD1,13
CASSLGPELTLYEQYF,TGTGCCAGCAGTTTAGGGCCTGAGCTAACCCTCTACGAGCAGTACTTC,-,TRBJ2-7,TRBV28,-,16
CASSLGQVFAQPQHF,TGTGCCAGCAGTCTGGGACAGGTTTTCGCTCAGCCCCAGCATTTT,few,TRBJ1-5,TRBV28,TRBD1,15
CATSREGGSEQFF,TGTGCCACCAGCAGGGAGGGGGGGAGTGAGCAGTTCTTC,-,TRBJ2-1,TRBV15,-,13
CASSSPGGTSYEQYF,TGCGCCAGCAGCTCCCCCGGGGGAACTTCCTACGAGCAGTACTTC,once,TRBJ2-7,TRBV4-3,-,15
CASSQDRESPLHF,TGTGCCAGCAGCCAAGATCGTGAGTCACCCCTCCACTTT,-,TRBJ1-6,TRBV14,-,13
CASSLVQGGNSPLHF,TGTGCCAGCAGCTTAGTGCAGGGTGGGAATTCACCCCTCCACTTT,-,TRBJ1-6,TRBV11-2,-,15
CASSPAGENTEAFF,TGCGCCAGCAGCCCGGCGGGAGAGAACACTGAAGCTTTCTTT,-,TRBJ1-1,TRBV5-1,-,14
CASSVDSPNVGNTIYF,TGTGCCAGCAGTGTGGACAGCCCTAACGTTGGAAACACCATATATTTT,-,TRBJ1-3,TRBV2,-,16
CASSSLDRGWIAFF,TGTGCCAGCAGTTCACTTGACAGGGGATGGATCGCTTTCTTT,-,TRBJ1-1,TRBV28,TRBD1,14
CASSLMWGPETQYF,TGTGCCAGCAGCTTGATGTGGGGGCCAGAGACCCAGTACTTC,-,TRBJ2-5,TRBV5-4,-,14
CASSPRAGQGGEQYF,TGTGCCAGCTCACCTCGGGCGGGACAGGGTGGCGAGCAGTACTTC,-,TRBJ2-7,TRBV18,TRBD1,15
CASSFGPGAEAFF,TGTGCCAGCAGCTTCGGCCCGGGGGCTGAAGCTTTCTTT,-,TRBJ1-1,TRBV7-9,-,13
CASSYLGRGEKLFF,TGTGCCAGCAGTTACCTGGGGAGAGGTGAAAAACTGTTTTTT,-,TRBJ1-4,TRBV6-2/TRBV6-3,-,14
CSATDPSGGHNEQFF,TGCAGCGCTACCGACCCTAGCGGCGGACACAATGAGCAGTTCTTC,-,TRBJ2-1,TRBV29-1,TRBD2,15
CASSLSGGRAEAFF,TGTGCCAGCAGTCTCAGCGGGGGAAGAGCTGAAGCTTTCTTT,-,TRBJ1-1,TRBV6-5,-,14
CASSYLSPSTDTQYF,TGTGCCAGCAGTTACCTAAGTCCTAGCACAGATACGCAGTATTTT,-,TRBJ2-3,TRBV6-5,-,15
CASSEVDEQFF,TGTGCCAGCAGTGAAGTCGATGAGCAGTTCTTC,-,TRBJ2-1,TRBV2,-,11
CASNPSGATDTQYF,TGTGCCAGCAACCCTAGCGGGGCCACAGATACGCAGTATTTT,-,TRBJ2-3,TRBV7-9,TRBD2,14
CASSLDVSGEGANVLTF,TGTGCCAGCAGCTTAGATGTTTCGGGGGAAGGGGCCAACGTCCTGACTTTC,few,TRBJ2-6,TRBV7-9,-,17
CASFLREETQYF,TGTGCCAGCTTCCTTAGGGAGGAGACCCAGTACTTC,-,TRBJ2-5,TRBV18,-,12
CASSSSLGRETQYF,TGCGCCAGCAGCTCCTCCCTGGGGCGGGAGACCCAGTACTTC,-,TRBJ2-5,TRBV5-1,-,14